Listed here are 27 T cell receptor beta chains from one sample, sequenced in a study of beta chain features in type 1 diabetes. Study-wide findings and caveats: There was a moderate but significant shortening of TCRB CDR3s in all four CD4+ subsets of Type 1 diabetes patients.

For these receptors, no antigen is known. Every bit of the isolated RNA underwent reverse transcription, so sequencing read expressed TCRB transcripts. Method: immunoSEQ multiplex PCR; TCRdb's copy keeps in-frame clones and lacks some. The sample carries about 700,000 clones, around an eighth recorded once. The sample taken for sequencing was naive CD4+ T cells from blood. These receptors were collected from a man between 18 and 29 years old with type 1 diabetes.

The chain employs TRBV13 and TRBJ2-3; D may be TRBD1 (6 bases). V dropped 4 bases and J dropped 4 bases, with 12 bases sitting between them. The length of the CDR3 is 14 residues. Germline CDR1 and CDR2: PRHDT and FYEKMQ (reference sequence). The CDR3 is CASSSSGAADTQYF. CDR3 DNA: TGTGCCAGCAGCTCATCAGGGGCCGCAGATACGCAGTATTTT.

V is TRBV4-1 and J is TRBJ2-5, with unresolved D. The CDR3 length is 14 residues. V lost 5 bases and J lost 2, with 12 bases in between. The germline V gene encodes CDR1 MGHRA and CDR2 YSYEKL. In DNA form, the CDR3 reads TGCGCCAGCAGCAAGGCGGCTAGTCAAGAGACCCAGTACTTC. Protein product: CASSKAASQETQYF.

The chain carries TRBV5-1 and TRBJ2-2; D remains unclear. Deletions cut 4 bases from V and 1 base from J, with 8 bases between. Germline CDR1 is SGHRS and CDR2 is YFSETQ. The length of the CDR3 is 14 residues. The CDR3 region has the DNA TGCGCCAGCAGCCAAGCCTGGAACACCGGGGAGCTGTTTTTT. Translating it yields CASSQAWNTGELFF.

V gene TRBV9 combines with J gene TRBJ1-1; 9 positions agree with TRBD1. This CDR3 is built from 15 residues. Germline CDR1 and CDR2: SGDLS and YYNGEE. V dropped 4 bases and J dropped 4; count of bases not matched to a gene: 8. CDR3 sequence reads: CASSLTGGEGTEAFF. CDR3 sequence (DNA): TGTGCCAGCAGCCTCACAGGGGGCGAAGGCACTGAAGCTTTCTTT.

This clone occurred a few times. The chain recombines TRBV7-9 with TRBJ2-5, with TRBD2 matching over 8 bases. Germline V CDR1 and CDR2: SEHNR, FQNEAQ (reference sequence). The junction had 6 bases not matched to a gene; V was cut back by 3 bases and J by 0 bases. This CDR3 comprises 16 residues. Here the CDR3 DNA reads TGTGCCAGCAGCTTTTTCACTAGCGGCTACCAAGAGACCCAGTACTTC. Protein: CASSFFTSGYQETQYF.

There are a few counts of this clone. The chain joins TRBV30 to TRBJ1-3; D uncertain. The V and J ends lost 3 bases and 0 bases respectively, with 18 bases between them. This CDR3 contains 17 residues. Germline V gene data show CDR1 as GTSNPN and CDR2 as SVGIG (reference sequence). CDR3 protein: CAWRGLSFSSSGNTIYF. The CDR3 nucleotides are TGTGCCTGGAGGGGATTGAGCTTTTCCAGCTCTGGAAACACCATATATTTT. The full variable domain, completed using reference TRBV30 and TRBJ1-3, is SQTIHQWPATLVQPVGSPLSLECTVEGTSNPNLYWYRQAAGRGLQLLFYSVGIGQISSEVPQNLSASRPQDRQFILSSKKLLLSDSGFYLCAWRGLSFSSSGNTIYFGEGSWLTVV.

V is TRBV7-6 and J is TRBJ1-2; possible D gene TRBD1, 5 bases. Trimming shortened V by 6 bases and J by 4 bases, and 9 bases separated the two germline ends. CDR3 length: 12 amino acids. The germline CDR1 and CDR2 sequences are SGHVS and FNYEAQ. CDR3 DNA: TGTGCCAGCAGTGCTGGGGGCTATGGCTACACCTTC. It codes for CASSAGGYGYTF.

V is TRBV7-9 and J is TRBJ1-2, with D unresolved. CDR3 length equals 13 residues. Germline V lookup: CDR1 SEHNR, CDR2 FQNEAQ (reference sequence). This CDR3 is CAVRRVSVYGYTF. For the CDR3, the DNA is TGTGCAGTCAGGAGGGTTAGTGTCTATGGCTACACCTTC.

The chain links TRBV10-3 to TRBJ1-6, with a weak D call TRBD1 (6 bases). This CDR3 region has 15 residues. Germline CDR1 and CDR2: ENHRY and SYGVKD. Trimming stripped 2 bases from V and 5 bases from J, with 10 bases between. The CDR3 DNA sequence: TGTGCCATCAGTGAGCCGGGGGCCGATAATTCACCCCTCCACTTT. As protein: CAISEPGADNSPLHF.

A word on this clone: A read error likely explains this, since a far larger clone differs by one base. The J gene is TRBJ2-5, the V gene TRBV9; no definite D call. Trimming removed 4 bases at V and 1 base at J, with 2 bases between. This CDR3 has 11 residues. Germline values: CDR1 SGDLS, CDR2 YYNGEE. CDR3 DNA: TGTGCCAGCAGCCTCCAAGAGACCCAGTACTTC. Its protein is CASSLQETQYF.

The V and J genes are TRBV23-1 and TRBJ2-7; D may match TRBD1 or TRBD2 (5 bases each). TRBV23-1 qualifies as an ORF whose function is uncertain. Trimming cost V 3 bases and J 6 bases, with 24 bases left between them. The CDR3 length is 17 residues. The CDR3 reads CASSHEPPRGAPCEQYF. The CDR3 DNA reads TGCGCCAGCAGTCACGAACCGCCGAGGGGCGCTCCCTGCGAGCAGTACTTC.

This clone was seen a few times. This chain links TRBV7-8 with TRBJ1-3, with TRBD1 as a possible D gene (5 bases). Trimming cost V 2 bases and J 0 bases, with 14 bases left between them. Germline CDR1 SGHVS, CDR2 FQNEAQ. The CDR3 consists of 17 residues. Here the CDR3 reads CASSLPGLPSSGNTIYF. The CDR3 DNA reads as TGTGCCAGCAGCTTACCGGGACTTCCGAGCTCTGGAAACACCATATATTTT.

For the CDR3, the DNA is TGTGCCAGCAGCCAAGACCCGACAGGGGACTATGGCTACACCTTC. Protein product: CASSQDPTGDYGYTF. This chain connects TRBV14 to TRBJ1-2; 8 bases are a match to TRBD1. Germline assignment: CDR1 SGHDN and CDR2 FVKESK. J lost 3 bases, V lost 0 bases, and 3 bases had no gene match. The CDR3 sequence is 15 residues long.

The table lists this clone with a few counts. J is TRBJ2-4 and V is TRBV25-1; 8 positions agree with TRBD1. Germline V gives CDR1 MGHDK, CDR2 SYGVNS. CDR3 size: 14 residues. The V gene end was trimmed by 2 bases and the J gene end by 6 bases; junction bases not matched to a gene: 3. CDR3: CASSEPGQGNIQYF. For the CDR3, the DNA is TGTGCCAGCAGTGAACCCGGACAGGGAAACATTCAGTACTTC.

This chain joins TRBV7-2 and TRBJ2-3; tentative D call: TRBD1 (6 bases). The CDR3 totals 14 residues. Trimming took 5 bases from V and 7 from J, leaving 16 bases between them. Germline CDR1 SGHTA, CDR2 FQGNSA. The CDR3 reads CASSQDPGANTQYF. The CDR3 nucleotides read TGTGCCAGCAGCCAGGACCCAGGGGCGAATACGCAGTATTTT.

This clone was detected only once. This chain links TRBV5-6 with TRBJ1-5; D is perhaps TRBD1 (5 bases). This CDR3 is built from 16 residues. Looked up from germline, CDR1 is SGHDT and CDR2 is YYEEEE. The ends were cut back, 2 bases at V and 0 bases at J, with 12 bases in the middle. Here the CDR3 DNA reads TGTGCCAGCAGCTTCCGGGACCCTTATAGCAATCAGCCCCAGCATTTT. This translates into CASSFRDPYSNQPQHF.

CDR3 bases: TGTGCCAGCAGCGTAGAGGGCGACGAGCAGTACTTC. Translating it yields CASSVEGDEQYF. The chain recombines TRBV9 with TRBJ2-7; the D is unclear. Germline lookup yields CDR1 SGDLS and CDR2 YYNGEE. The V end was cut by 0 bases, the J end by 5 bases, with 6 bases between. The CDR3 loop spans 12 amino acids.

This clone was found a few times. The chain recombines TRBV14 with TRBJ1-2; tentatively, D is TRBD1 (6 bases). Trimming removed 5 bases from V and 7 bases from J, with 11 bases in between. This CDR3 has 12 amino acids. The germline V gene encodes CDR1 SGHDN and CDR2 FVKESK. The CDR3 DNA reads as TGTGCCAGCAGCTTACAGGGTCCTGGCTACACCTTC. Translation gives CASSLQGPGYTF.

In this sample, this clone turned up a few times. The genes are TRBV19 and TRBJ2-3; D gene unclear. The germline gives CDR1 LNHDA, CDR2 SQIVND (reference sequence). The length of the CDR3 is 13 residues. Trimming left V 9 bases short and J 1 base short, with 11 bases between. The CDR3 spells CASRIDRTDTQYF. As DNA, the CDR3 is TGTGCCAGCAGAATCGACCGCACAGATACGCAGTATTTT.

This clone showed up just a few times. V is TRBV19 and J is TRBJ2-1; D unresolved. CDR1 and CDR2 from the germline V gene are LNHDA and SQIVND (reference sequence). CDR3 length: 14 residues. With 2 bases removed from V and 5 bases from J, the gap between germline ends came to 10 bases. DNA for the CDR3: TGTGCCAGTAGTATACAGACAAACCACAATGAGCAGTTCTTC. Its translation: CASSIQTNHNEQFF.

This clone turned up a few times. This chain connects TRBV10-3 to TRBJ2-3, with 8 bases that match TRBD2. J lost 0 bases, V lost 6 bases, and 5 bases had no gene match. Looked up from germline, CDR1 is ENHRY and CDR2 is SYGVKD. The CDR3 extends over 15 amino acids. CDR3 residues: CAIRLAGTSTDTQYF. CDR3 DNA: TGTGCCATCAGGTTAGCGGGGACTAGCACAGATACGCAGTATTTT.

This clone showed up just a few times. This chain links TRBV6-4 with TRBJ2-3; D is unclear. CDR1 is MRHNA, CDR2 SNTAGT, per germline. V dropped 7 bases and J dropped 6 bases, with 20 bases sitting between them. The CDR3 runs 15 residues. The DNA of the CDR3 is TGTGCCAGCACTACGGCCCAAATCTCCCCCGATACGCAGTATTTT. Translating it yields CASTTAQISPDTQYF.

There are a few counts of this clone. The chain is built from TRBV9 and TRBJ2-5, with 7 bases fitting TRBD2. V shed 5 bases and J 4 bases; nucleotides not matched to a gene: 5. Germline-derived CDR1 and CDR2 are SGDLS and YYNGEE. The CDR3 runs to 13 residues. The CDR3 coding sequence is TGTGCCAGCAGGTCTAGCGGCGGAGAGACCCAGTACTTC. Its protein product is CASRSSGGETQYF.

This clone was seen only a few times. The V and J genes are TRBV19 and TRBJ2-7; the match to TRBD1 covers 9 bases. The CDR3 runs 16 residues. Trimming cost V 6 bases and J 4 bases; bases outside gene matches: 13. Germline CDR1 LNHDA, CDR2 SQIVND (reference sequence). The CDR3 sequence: CASRPTGTGKSYEQYF. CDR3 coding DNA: TGTGCCAGTAGACCCACCGGGACAGGGAAATCGTACGAGCAGTACTTC.

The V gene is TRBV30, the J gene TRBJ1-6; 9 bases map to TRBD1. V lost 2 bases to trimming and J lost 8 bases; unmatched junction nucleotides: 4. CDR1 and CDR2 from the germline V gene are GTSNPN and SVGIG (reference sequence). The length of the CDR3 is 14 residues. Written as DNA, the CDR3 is TGTGCCTGGAGTCGCCGGGACAGGGATTCACCCCTCCACTTT. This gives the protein CAWSRRDRDSPLHF.

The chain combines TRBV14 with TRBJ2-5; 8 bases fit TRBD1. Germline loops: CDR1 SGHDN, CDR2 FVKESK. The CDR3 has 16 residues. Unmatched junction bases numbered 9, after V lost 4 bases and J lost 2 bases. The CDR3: CASSPRWTGRQETQYF. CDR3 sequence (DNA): TGTGCCAGCAGCCCACGCTGGACAGGGCGTCAAGAGACCCAGTACTTC.

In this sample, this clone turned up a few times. Here the CDR3 reads CASSPGRQDYGYTF. The CDR3 DNA reads as TGTGCCAGCTCACCGGGGCGTCAGGACTATGGCTACACCTTC. This chain joins TRBV18 and TRBJ1-2, with D maybe TRBD1 (5 bases). The CDR3 consists of 14 residues. The ends were cut back, 3 bases at V and 3 bases at J, with 11 bases in the middle. CDR1 is KGHSH and CDR2 is LQKENI in the germline V gene.